This TCR beta chain was sequenced for a study of tumor-infiltrating lymphocytes in primary liver carcinoma. Study in general: Roughly 3.5 to 8 million productive TCRbeta reads came from each sample, comparable across tissue types.

Bulk tissue was left unsorted, and RNA and DNA were co-extracted from 20-30 mg of it. Subjects presented with primary liver carcinoma managed by surgical resection. Worth noting for this clonotype: Its specificity is not known. A read error may account for a junction end that differs from germline.

Study results and limitations: Only about 7-24% of top clones spanned all five tumor regions.

CDR3 length: 15 residues. Germline values: CDR1 MNHNS, CDR2 SASEGT. cDNA specific to TCR beta was made from 500 ng of total RNA, with a constant-region primer employed for priming. Three rounds of nested multiplex PCR with slightly modified ARM-PCR produced TCR beta libraries. The two initial PCR rounds, about 9 cycles each, used TRBV1-TRBV30 forward and C-beta reverse primers. TCRdb re-called the multiplex PCR reads through MiXCR, storing one row per CDR3 protein. Among about 84,000 distinct CDR3 sequences, 60% to 75% were seen once, and the ten largest hold roughly 19%. The chain uses TRBV6-1 and TRBJ2-1; TRBD2 aligns across 11 bases. Input material: liver tumor tissue from sampling region 1. Subset here: tumor region T1, superior pole. The TCR originated in a man aged 40-55 years with primary liver carcinoma and hepatitis B virus infection. CDR3 in DNA: TGTGCCAGCAACATGGGACTAGCGGAATTCAATGAGCAATTCTTC. Translation gives CASNMGLAEFNEQFF.